The 9 T cell receptor beta chains given below trace back to one sample, sequenced in a study of regulatory T cells in long-lasting Graves disease. CDR3-region Arm-PCR and iRepertoire HTBI primers produced the TCR beta libraries. TCRdb ran MiXCR on the multiplex PCR reads and lists one entry per CDR3 protein. The sample consists of about 560,000 distinct CDR3 sequences, around 15% of them appearing once. Time point of the sample: newly diagnosed GD, antithyroid drugs for less than 3 months. Isolated PBMC RNA provided the starting material for the TCR library. A further study also used this sample, focusing on T cells in Graves' hyperthyroidism and ophthalmopathy.

This specimen consisted of peripheral blood mononuclear cells (PBMCs), obtained at new diagnosis, from a patient treated with antithyroid drugs. The receptors were sampled from a man aged 18 to 30 with Graves disease.

The sample holds a few counts of this clonotype. This may come from a read error, since a much larger clone is one base off. J is TRBJ2-1 and V is TRBV12-3 or TRBV12-4, with 11 bases lining up with TRBD2. The CDR3 contains 15 residues. The V and J ends lost 6 bases and 3 bases, in that order; junction bases with no gene match: 4. CDR3 coding DNA: TGTGCCAGCAGGGGACTAGCGGAACTCTACAATGAGCAGTTCTTC. Encoded protein: CASRGLAELYNEQFF.

This chain connects TRBV20-1 to TRBJ2-1, with 8 bases lining up with TRBD2. CDR1 is DFQATT and CDR2 is SNEGSKA in the germline V gene (reference sequence). CDR3 length: 15 residues. J was trimmed by 3 bases and V by 1 base; bases with no gene match: 5. The CDR3 nucleotides are TGCAGTGCTAGAGGGAGTAGCGGGAACTACAATGAGCAGTTCTTC. Amino acids: CSARGSSGNYNEQFF.

There are many counts of this clonotype. The V gene is TRBV30, the J gene TRBJ1-1; unclear D gene. The CDR3 spans 12 residues. Germline CDR1 GTSNPN, CDR2 SVGIG (reference sequence). V was trimmed by 5 bases and J by 0 bases, leaving 7 bases between them. CDR3 sequence (DNA): TGTGCCTGGGGTATTCTGAACACTGAAGCTTTCTTT. Protein sequence: CAWGILNTEAFF.

Details on this clonotype: This may come from a read error, since a much larger clone is one base off. The chain recombines TRBV7-9 with TRBJ2-1; TRBD2 matches at 12 bases. The CDR3 consists of 14 residues. V shed 9 bases and J 14 bases; nucleotides not matched to a gene: 14. From germline, CDR1 is SEHNR and CDR2 FQNEAQ (reference sequence). DNA of the CDR3: TGTGCCAGAGGGGCTAGCGGGAGGGCCGGCGAGAAGTTCTTC. It codes for CARGASGRAGEKFF. Full variable domain (rest looked up from reference TRBV7-9 and TRBJ2-1): DTGVSQNPRHKITKRGQNVTFRCDPISEHNRLYWYRQTLGQGPEFLTYFQNEAQLEKSRLLSDRFSAERPKGSFSTLEIQRTEQGDSAMYLCARGASGRAGEKFFGPGTRLTVL.

With regard to this clonotype: This may be a read error, as it is one base from a much larger clone. CDR3 DNA: TGTGCCGGCAGCTTACGGGGACTAGCGGGGAACGAGCAGTACTTC. It encodes CAGSLRGLAGNEQYF. V usage is TRBV7-9 and J usage is TRBJ2-7, with 13 positions matching TRBD2. In germline, CDR1 is SEHNR, CDR2 FQNEAQ (reference sequence). CDR3 length: 15 residues.

This chain links TRBV12-3 or TRBV12-4 with TRBJ1-5; TRBD1 might be the D (5 bases). This CDR3 spans 18 amino acids. The V end lost 6 bases, the J end lost 0 bases, and 21 bases lay between the germline ends. The CDR3 sequence is CASSPTGDWVDSNQPQHF. The CDR3 coding sequence is TGTGCCAGCAGCCCCACCGGGGACTGGGTAGATAGCAATCAGCCCCAGCATTTT.

The sample holds a few counts of this clonotype. This chain uses TRBV2 with TRBJ2-6; TRBD2 agrees at 8 bases. This CDR3 contains 16 residues. The germline gives CDR1 SNHLY, CDR2 FYNNEI. V shed 6 bases and J 2 bases; nucleotides not matched to a gene: 6. This CDR3 reads CASSGTRIPGANVLTF. CDR3 DNA: TGTGCCAGCAGCGGGACTAGGATCCCTGGGGCCAACGTCCTGACTTTC.

The chain employs TRBV10-1 and TRBJ2-6; D is possibly TRBD2 (5 bases). The CDR3 covers 15 residues. Looked up from germline, CDR1 is WNHNN and CDR2 is SYGVQD (reference sequence). Trimming removed 9 bases at V and 1 base at J, with 13 bases between. The CDR3 DNA follows: TGCGCCAGGCCACTCGACTATTCTGGGGCCAACGTCCTGACTTTC. Its protein product is CARPLDYSGANVLTF.

The chain links TRBV20-1 to TRBJ2-7; 9 bases line up with TRBD2. Germline assignment: CDR1 DFQATT and CDR2 SNEGSKA (reference sequence). J lost 3 bases, V lost 0 bases, and 9 bases had no gene match. The CDR3 spans 16 residues. This CDR3 is CSARDRASGTIYEQYF. DNA of the CDR3: TGCAGTGCTAGAGATCGAGCTAGCGGGACTATCTACGAGCAGTACTTC.